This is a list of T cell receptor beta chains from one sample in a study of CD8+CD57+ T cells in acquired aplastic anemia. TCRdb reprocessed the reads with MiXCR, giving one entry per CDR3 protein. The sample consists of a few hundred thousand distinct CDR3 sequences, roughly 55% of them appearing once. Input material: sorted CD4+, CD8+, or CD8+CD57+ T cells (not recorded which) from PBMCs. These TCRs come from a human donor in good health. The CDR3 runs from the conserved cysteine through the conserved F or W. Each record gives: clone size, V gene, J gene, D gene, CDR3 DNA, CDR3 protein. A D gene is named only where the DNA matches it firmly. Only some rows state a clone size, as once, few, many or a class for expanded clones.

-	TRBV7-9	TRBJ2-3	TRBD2	TGTGCCAGCAGCCACGGACTAGCGGGAAGCACAGATACGCAGTATTTT	CASSHGLAGSTDTQYF
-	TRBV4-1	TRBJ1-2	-	TGCGCCAGCAGCCATCTCAGCGGAGCGGAGGACTACACCTTC	CASSHLSGAEDYTF
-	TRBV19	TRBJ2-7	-	TGTGCCAGTAGTATAGGCGGCGTGAGCTACGAGCAGTACTTC	CASSIGGVSYEQYF
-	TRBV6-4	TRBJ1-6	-	TGTGCCAGCAGTGCCACAGGGTTGAACTCACCCCTCCACTTT	CASSATGLNSPLHF
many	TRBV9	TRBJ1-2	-	TGTGCCAGCAGCGACAACACGGGAGCCCTCTATGGCTACACCTTC	CASSDNTGALYGYTF
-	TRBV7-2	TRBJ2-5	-	TGTGCCAGCAGCTTAGCGCTGAAGGGCCGTGACCAAGAGACCCAGTACTTC	CASSLALKGRDQETQYF
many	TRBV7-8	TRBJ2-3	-	TGTGCCAGCAGCTTAGGGTTCCAGACAAGCACAGATACGCAGTATTTT	CASSLGFQTSTDTQYF
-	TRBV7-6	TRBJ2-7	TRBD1	TGTGCCAGCAGCTTAGGACAGGGGTTCTTCGAGCAGTACTTC	CASSLGQGFFEQYF
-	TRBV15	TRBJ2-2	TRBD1	TGTGCCACTTGGGGACAGGGGAACACCGGGGAGCTGTTTTTT	CATWGQGNTGELFF
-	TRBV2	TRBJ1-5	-	TGTGCCAGCATTGGAGCGGTCCAGCATTTT	CASIGAVQHF
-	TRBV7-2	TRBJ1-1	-	TGTGCCAGCAGCATTGACGGTCACACTGAAGCTTTCTTT	CASSIDGHTEAFF
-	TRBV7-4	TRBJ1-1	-	TGTGCCAGCAGCCAACAGGAGGTTGAAGCTTTCTTT	CASSQQEVEAFF
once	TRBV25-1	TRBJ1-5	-	TGTGCCAGCAGTGAGACAGCGGCGGGGAGCAATCAGCCCCAGCATTTT	CASSETAAGSNQPQHF
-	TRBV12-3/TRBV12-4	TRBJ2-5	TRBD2	TGTGCCAGCTTAGCGGGGGGGCAAGAGACCCAGTACTTC	CASLAGGQETQYF
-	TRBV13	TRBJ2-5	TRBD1	TGTGCCAGCAGCTGGGACAGGGGGAAAGAGACCCAGTACTTC	CASSWDRGKETQYF
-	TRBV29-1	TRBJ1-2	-	TGCAGCGTTTACAAGGGTAATAACTATGGCTACACCTTC	CSVYKGNNYGYTF
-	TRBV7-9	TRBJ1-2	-	TGTGCCAGCAGCGCTCCCGAAAGAGGTGGCTACACCTTC	CASSAPERGGYTF
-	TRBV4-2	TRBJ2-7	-	TGTGCCAGCAGCCAAGATCAAGCACCCCGCTCGCCGATGAACGAGCAGTACTTC	CASSQDQAPRSPMNEQYF
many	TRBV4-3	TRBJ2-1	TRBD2	TGCGCCAGCAGCCAAGGTAGCGGGGGGTACAATGAGCAGTTCTTC	CASSQGSGGYNEQFF
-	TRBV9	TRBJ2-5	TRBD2	TGTGCCAGCAGCGCCGGCGGGGGAGTCGGAGAGACCCAGTACTTC	CASSAGGGVGETQYF
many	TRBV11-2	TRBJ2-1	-	TGTGCCAGCAGCTTAGCGGGCGCCTCCCAACCCGACAATGAGCAGTTCTTC	CASSLAGASQPDNEQFF